Each of the 13 T cell receptor beta chains below was sequenced from the same sample in a study of response to subunit inactivated influenza vaccine. TCRdb passed the RT-PCR reads through MiXCR, listing each CDR3 protein once. The sample lists around 760,000 distinct CDR3 sequences, more than 11% occurring once. This specimen was PBMCs from blood, taken approximately 15 days before vaccination. Receptors originate from a man aged 50 or older who received an inactivated influenza vaccine.

The chain joins TRBV18 to TRBJ2-7; unclear D gene. Trimming took 1 base from V and 5 from J, leaving 12 bases between them. The CDR3 is 14 residues long. Germline-derived CDR1 and CDR2 are KGHSH and LQKENI. For the CDR3, the DNA is TGTGCCAGCTCACCACGGTCCGCGCCAGACGAGCAGTACTTC. This gives the protein CASSPRSAPDEQYF.

The gene calls are TRBV4-2 and TRBJ1-2; the D gene is possibly TRBD1 (5 bases). Germline V gene sequence: CDR1 LGHNA, CDR2 YNFKEQ. The CDR3 totals 13 residues. The V end was cut by 1 base, the J end by 7 bases, with 10 bases between. CDR3 DNA sequence: TGTGCCAGCAGCCAAGCCAGGGACGGTGGCTACACCTTC. Translated, it gives CASSQARDGGYTF.

The table lists this clonotype with a few counts. The chain is built from TRBV28 and TRBJ2-5; D is ambiguous. Germline CDR1 reads MDHEN; CDR2 reads SYDVKM. CDR3 length: 13 residues. V lost 5 bases, J lost 10 bases, and 17 bases lay in between. CDR3 protein: CASSQGRPKNQYF. CDR3 nucleotides: TGTGCCAGCAGTCAAGGACGTCCCAAGAACCAGTACTTC.

This clonotype was observed a handful of times. The CDR3 spells CSARDGGRWIVPNEQFF. The DNA for the CDR3 is TGCAGTGCTAGAGACGGCGGGAGATGGATCGTCCCCAATGAGCAGTTCTTC. The V gene is TRBV20-1, the J gene TRBJ2-1; 7 bases are shared with TRBD2. The CDR3 length is 17 residues. V trimming: 0 bases; J trimming: 6 bases; junction bases outside the gene matches: 14. Per germline, CDR1 DFQATT and CDR2 SNEGSKA (reference sequence).

V gene TRBV12-3 or TRBV12-4 combines with J gene TRBJ2-3; the match to TRBD2 covers 9 bases. This CDR3 comprises 14 residues. J gave up 4 bases and V 7 bases, and 6 bases lay outside the gene matches. CDR3 DNA sequence: TGTGCCAGCAAACCGGGACTAGCCGCAGATACGCAGTATTTT. Protein product: CASKPGLAADTQYF.

This sequence joins TRBV10-3 and TRBJ2-3; TRBD2 is a possible D gene (7 bases). This CDR3 is 17 amino acids long. The V gene's germline CDR1 is ENHRY and CDR2 SYGVKD. V gave up 7 bases and J gave up 1 base, with 21 bases separating them. The CDR3 is CAIIGVAGASRTDTQYF. CDR3 DNA sequence: TGTGCCATCATTGGGGTTGCGGGGGCTTCGCGCACAGATACGCAGTATTTT.

This clonotype has more than one count but fewer than ten. This sequence joins TRBV7-9 and TRBJ2-1, with 7 bases identical to TRBD1. The CDR3 has 16 amino acids. The germline CDR1 and CDR2 sequences are SEHNR and FQNEAQ (reference sequence). The trim removed 4 bases at V and 2 bases at J, leaving 8 bases unmatched. Here the CDR3 reads CASSSPGQRTYNEQFF. Here the CDR3 DNA reads TGTGCCAGCAGCTCCCCGGGACAGAGGACCTACAATGAGCAGTTCTTC.

This clonotype was observed many times. The chain carries TRBV4-1 and TRBJ1-2, with 7 bases that match TRBD1. Unmatched junction bases numbered 9, after V lost 0 bases and J lost 5 bases. The CDR3 is made up of 16 amino acids. Germline assignment: CDR1 MGHRA and CDR2 YSYEKL. CDR3 bases: TGCGCCAGCAGCCAAGATAGGGACAGCACATTTTATGGCTACACCTTC. This encodes CASSQDRDSTFYGYTF.

The rearrangement joins TRBV4-3 to TRBJ2-3; a possible D gene is TRBD2 (5 bases). CDR1 is LGHNA and CDR2 is YSLEER in the germline V gene. V was shortened by 1 base and J by 1 base, with 9 bases between the two germline ends. The CDR3 is 15 residues long. The CDR3 reads CASSQVGSGTDTQYF. The CDR3 region has the DNA TGCGCCAGCAGCCAAGTAGGTAGCGGCACAGATACGCAGTATTTT.

This clonotype was recorded at least ten times. The chain joins TRBV5-1 to TRBJ2-5; D gene ambiguous. V was cut by 2 bases and J by 3 bases, with 14 bases left in between. This CDR3 has 15 amino acids. Per the germline V gene, CDR1 is SGHRS and CDR2 is YFSETQ. CDR3 bases: TGCGCCAGCAGCTTCATGGGAAGACGGGAAGAGACCCAGTACTTC. Its protein product is CASSFMGRREETQYF.

The CDR3 here is CASKLDPLRGYTF. The CDR3 region has the DNA TGTGCCAGTAAATTGGATCCACTCCGTGGCTACACCTTC. The chain is built from TRBV19 and TRBJ1-2; D call uncertain. The length of the CDR3 is 13 residues. Germline V gene lookup returns CDR1 LNHDA and CDR2 SQIVND (reference sequence). Trimming removed 7 bases from V and 7 bases from J, with 16 bases in between.

This clonotype was counted a few times. J is TRBJ2-5 and V is TRBV6-5; D may be TRBD1 (6 bases). Trimming removed 2 bases at V and 3 bases at J, with 16 bases between. Per germline, CDR1 MNHEY and CDR2 SVGAGI. The CDR3 runs to 16 residues. CDR3 sequence: CASSYGQGPREETQYF. The DNA for the CDR3 is TGTGCCAGCAGTTACGGTCAGGGGCCGCGTGAAGAGACCCAGTACTTC.

This clonotype has at least ten counts. The V call is TRBV5-1, the J call TRBJ2-3, with D perhaps matching TRBD2 (5 bases). This CDR3 is built from 15 residues. The germline V and J ends were trimmed by 4 bases and 4 bases, with 16 bases remaining between them. Germline V CDR1 and CDR2: SGHRS, YFSETQ. In DNA, the CDR3 is TGCGCCAGCAGCGTGGCCGGACTCAACCCAGATACGCAGTATTTT. Protein: CASSVAGLNPDTQYF.